These 19 T cell receptor beta chains were all obtained from the same sample, sequenced in a study of Graves' ophthalmopathy and Graves' hyperthyroidism. Investigators amplified TCR beta CDR3 regions from RNA transcripts. The library came from an HTBI-primed first-round RT-PCR and a second-round multiplex PCR. TCRdb called the multiplex PCR reads again in MiXCR, with one record for every CDR3 protein. Of 650,000 to 900,000 distinct CDR3 sequences listed, around 40% are singletons. Sequenced input: peripheral blood. These receptors were collected from an adult man with Graves' ophthalmopathy.

The chain uses TRBV2 and TRBJ2-5; 7 nucleotides match TRBD1. CDR3 length equals 14 residues. Germline V gene lookup returns CDR1 SNHLY and CDR2 FYNNEI. Trimming took 3 bases from V and 7 from J; bases not matched to a gene: 8. The DNA of the CDR3 is TGTGCCAGCAGTGAGAGGGGACAGATAGGGACCCAGTACTTC. This sequence encodes CASSERGQIGTQYF.

This rearrangement joins TRBV29-1 to TRBJ2-5, with TRBD2 identical over 14 bases. The CDR3 spans 16 residues. The J segment lost 4 bases and the V segment lost 6 bases, leaving 10 bases of the junction unmatched. The V gene's germline CDR1 is SQVTM and CDR2 ANQGSEA. The CDR3, as DNA: TGCAGCGTCGGAACAGGGACTAGCGGGAGACGAGAGACCCAGTACTTC. This codes for CSVGTGTSGRRETQYF.

The chain employs TRBV29-1 and TRBJ2-7; 10 nucleotides line up with TRBD1. The germline V gene has CDR1 SQVTM and CDR2 ANQGSEA. Trimming removed 4 bases from V and 7 bases from J; junction bases left unmatched: 13. CDR3 length: 15 amino acids. CDR3 sequence reads: CSVVGGQGVASEQYF. The CDR3 region has the DNA TGCAGCGTTGTTGGCGGACAGGGGGTGGCGAGTGAGCAGTACTTC.

Of note for this clonotype: This may arise from a read error, as a much more abundant clone is one base away. V usage is TRBV29-1 and J usage is TRBJ2-5, with a weak D call TRBD2 (5 bases). This CDR3 contains 12 residues. V was cut by 1 base and J by 7 bases, with 10 bases left in between. Looked up from germline, CDR1 is SQVTM and CDR2 is ANQGSEA. CDR3 in amino acids: CSVEVREGTQYF. Here the CDR3 DNA reads TGCAGCGTTGAAGTCCGGGAAGGGACCCAGTACTTC.

The CDR3 nucleotides are TGTGCCAGCAGTTACTCAGGATCTGGAAACACCATATATTTT. Protein product: CASSYSGSGNTIYF. This chain links TRBV6-5 with TRBJ1-3; D unresolved. Trimming pared 0 bases from V and 1 base from J, leaving 4 bases between. Germline V gene lookup returns CDR1 MNHEY and CDR2 SVGAGI. The CDR3 has 14 amino acids.

This clonotype appeared a few times. The rearrangement uses TRBV7-2 and TRBJ2-7, with TRBD2 as a possible D gene (6 bases). With 6 bases removed from V and 0 bases from J, the gap between germline ends came to 12 bases. Per the germline V gene, CDR1 is SGHTA and CDR2 is FQGNSA. CDR3 length: 14 residues. The CDR3 DNA reads as TGTGCCAGCAGTTCGGGAGCCATCTCCTACGAGCAGTACTTC. As protein: CASSSGAISYEQYF. The full variable domain, its missing parts supplied by reference TRBV7-2 and TRBJ2-7, is GAGVSQSPSNKVTEKGKDVELRCDPISGHTALYWYRQSLGQGLEFLIYFQGNSAPDKSGLPSDRFSAERTGGSVSTLTIQRTQQEDSAVYLCASSSGAISYEQYFGPGTRLTVT.

The rearrangement links TRBV19 to TRBJ1-5; D is unclear. V was pared by 6 bases and J by 2 bases, with 20 bases between. This CDR3 is 17 amino acids long. Germline CDR1 is LNHDA and CDR2 is SQIVND (reference sequence). This CDR3 is CASREGFGRIGNQPQHF. The CDR3 coding sequence is TGTGCCAGTAGAGAGGGTTTTGGCCGCATTGGCAATCAGCCCCAGCATTTT.

In this sample, this clonotype turned up once. A much more abundant neighbour one base away suggests this may be a read error. A read error is likely, as this CDR3 ends without the conserved phenylalanine or tryptophan. The rearrangement links TRBV7-9 to TRBJ2-7, with 7 bases fitting TRBD2. The CDR3 contains 15 residues. CDR1 and CDR2 from the germline V gene are SEHNR and FQNEAQ (reference sequence). J was trimmed by 5 bases and V by 4 bases; bases with no gene match: 11. The CDR3 DNA follows: TGTGCCAGCAGCTCTGACTTGGAGGCGGGAGACGAGCAGTACTGC. Amino acid sequence: CASSSDLEAGDEQYC.

This clonotype showed up just a few times. The chain has TRBV20-1 and TRBJ2-7, with D tentatively TRBD1 (6 bases). CDR3 length equals 11 residues. Germline assignment: CDR1 DFQATT and CDR2 SNEGSKA (reference sequence). V was cut by 3 bases and J by 5 bases, with 8 bases left in between. CDR3: CSARTGNEQYF. CDR3 bases: TGCAGTGCTAGGACAGGTAACGAGCAGTACTTC.

The chain links TRBV15 to TRBJ1-6; D call uncertain. The CDR3 has 17 amino acids. Germline CDR1 LNHNV, CDR2 YYDKDF (reference sequence). The ends were cut back, 3 bases at V and 2 bases at J, with 14 bases in the middle. The CDR3 region is CATSSARSIPYNSPLHF. The CDR3 bases are TGTGCCACCAGCAGTGCTCGATCAATCCCCTATAATTCACCCCTCCACTTT.

This clonotype was found many times. The J gene is TRBJ1-2, the V gene TRBV7-9; 9 nucleotides agree with TRBD1. In germline, CDR1 is SEHNR, CDR2 FQNEAQ (reference sequence). There are 16 residues in the CDR3. The ends lost 0 bases at V and 6 bases at J; junction bases unmatched: 8. The chain's CDR3 is CASSLALDRGGDGYTF. In nucleotides, the CDR3 is TGTGCCAGCAGCTTAGCGTTGGACAGGGGCGGGGATGGCTACACCTTC.

This clonotype was counted only a few times. The chain has TRBV12-3 or TRBV12-4 and TRBJ2-7; D may be TRBD1 or TRBD2 (6 bases each). Trimming took off 7 bases at V and 5 bases at J, with 21 bases between the two ends. This CDR3 has 15 residues. Here the CDR3 DNA reads TGTGCCAGCACATTAGGGGGGACTCTCGGCCACGAGCAGTACTTC. Translated, it gives CASTLGGTLGHEQYF.

The chain employs TRBV5-4 and TRBJ2-2; 7 positions agree with TRBD2. V shed 1 base, J shed 6 bases, and the junction held 6 bases outside the gene matches. The CDR3 contains 15 residues. CDR1 and CDR2 from the germline V gene are SGHNT and YYREEE (reference sequence). Written as DNA, the CDR3 is TGTGCCAGCAGCTTGATTGGACTAGGCGCCGGGGAGCTGTTTTTT. Encoded protein: CASSLIGLGAGELFF.

As to this clonotype: The conserved phenylalanine or tryptophan normally closing the CDR3 is absent here, so this likely arose from a read error. This rearrangement joins TRBV6-5 to TRBJ1-1, with TRBD1 matching over 9 bases. Looked up from germline, CDR1 is MNHEY and CDR2 is SVGAGI. The V segment lost 8 bases and the J segment 5 bases; nucleotides outside the gene matches: 12. CDR3 length: 15 amino acids. CDR3 sequence reads: CASSAVDRGLTEAFY. DNA of the CDR3: TGTGCCAGCTCCGCTGTTGACAGGGGGTTGACTGAAGCTTTCTAT.

The chain recombines TRBV25-1 with TRBJ1-1; D is ambiguous. The germline V gene has CDR1 MGHDK and CDR2 SYGVNS. This CDR3 spans 15 amino acids. V lost 8 bases and J 1 base, leaving 17 bases between the germline ends. The CDR3 DNA sequence: TGTGCCAGCGTTTCAAAATCGGGCCAGAACACTGAAGCTTTCTTT. Amino acid sequence: CASVSKSGQNTEAFF. Full variable domain (remainder filled in from reference TRBV25-1 and TRBJ1-1): EADIYQTPRYLVIGTGKKITLECSQTMGHDKMYWYQQDPGMELHLIHYSYGVNSTEKGDLSSESTVSRIRTEHFPLTLESARPSHTSQYLCASVSKSGQNTEAFFGQGTRLTVV.

V is TRBV5-1 and J is TRBJ2-7; D remains unclear. CDR1 is SGHRS and CDR2 is YFSETQ in the germline V gene. The CDR3 runs to 14 residues. The V end lost 0 bases, the J end lost 4 bases, and 11 bases lay between the germline ends. For the CDR3, the DNA is TGCGCCAGCAGCTTGGGGGCGGTTCCTTACGAGCAGTACTTC. This translates into CASSLGAVPYEQYF.

J is TRBJ1-6 and V is TRBV2, with TRBD1 matching 7 bases. CDR1 SNHLY and CDR2 FYNNEI come from the germline V gene. With V trimmed by 5 bases and J by 13 bases, 11 bases remained unmatched. There are 14 residues in the CDR3. This CDR3 is CASSRDRVNQPLHF. The DNA for the CDR3 is TGTGCCAGCAGTCGGGACAGAGTCAATCAGCCCCTCCACTTT.

This clonotype has at least ten counts. The chain's CDR3 is CASSSVGDRSYYGYTF. For the CDR3, the DNA is TGTGCCAGCAGTTCCGTTGGGGACAGATCGTACTATGGCTACACCTTC. The gene calls are TRBV12-3 or TRBV12-4 and TRBJ1-2, with 7 bases identical to TRBD1. The CDR3 has 16 residues. The trim removed 4 bases at V and 3 bases at J, leaving 11 bases unmatched.

This clonotype was detected only a few times. The chain joins TRBV7-9 to TRBJ2-6; possible D gene TRBD2, 5 bases. Germline V gene data show CDR1 as SEHNR and CDR2 as FQNEAQ (reference sequence). Trimming pared 2 bases from V and 2 bases from J, leaving 10 bases between. The CDR3 length is 16 residues. The CDR3: CASSLKVGTGANVLTF. DNA of the CDR3: TGTGCCAGCAGCTTAAAGGTCGGGACTGGGGCCAACGTCCTGACTTTC.